This TCR beta chain was documented in a study of CD8+ T cells in alopecia areata. Regarding this clone: No antigen is known for it.

Per the germline V gene, CDR1 is SGHRS and CDR2 is YFSETQ. Trimming removed 6 bases from V and 5 bases from J; junction bases left unmatched: 6. This CDR3 is 14 amino acids long. This sample's treatment: oral pan-JAK inhibitor, 5-10 mg twice daily. Findings of the study overall: Elevated clonality characterized lesional scalp relative to normal scalp, particularly in alopecia totalis/universalis.

RNA was extracted and reverse transcribed into cDNA as the sequencing template. Clones were read by immunoSEQ multiplex PCR, and TCRdb kept only the in-frame ones, dropping some. There are about 200,000 clones in the sample; roughly three fifths occur only once, and 3% to 4% lies in the top ten. The chain joins TRBV5-1 to TRBJ2-5; 11 bases are a match to TRBD1. Sample: CD4+ T cells sorted from blood, taken at week 4, from a patient treated with tofacitinib. This clonotype was sampled from a human donor with alopecia areata. CDR3 sequence (DNA): TGCGCCAGCATCCACGGACAGGGGGCCGAGACCCAGTACTTC. It encodes CASIHGQGAETQYF.